This T cell receptor beta chain was recorded in a study of blood T cells in healthy people across ages. Primed by a sample-barcoded 5' primer and a J-beta primer mix, a second PCR proceeded for roughly 7 to 11 cycles. In TCRdb, the 5' RACE reads were re-called with MiXCR into one record per CDR3 protein. The sample carries 650,000 to 800,000 distinct CDR3 sequences, about 42% recorded once. Germline-derived CDR1 and CDR2 are DFQATT and SNEGSKA (reference sequence). The CDR3 runs 12 residues. The V end was cut by 3 bases, the J end by 2 bases, with 8 bases between. The clonotype comes from a man aged 60 to 75 in good health. The sample was blood. V is TRBV20-1 and J is TRBJ2-7; D unresolved. CDR3 in DNA: TGCAGTGCTAGTCAGGTCGCCTACGAGCAGTACTTC. It codes for CSASQVAYEQYF.